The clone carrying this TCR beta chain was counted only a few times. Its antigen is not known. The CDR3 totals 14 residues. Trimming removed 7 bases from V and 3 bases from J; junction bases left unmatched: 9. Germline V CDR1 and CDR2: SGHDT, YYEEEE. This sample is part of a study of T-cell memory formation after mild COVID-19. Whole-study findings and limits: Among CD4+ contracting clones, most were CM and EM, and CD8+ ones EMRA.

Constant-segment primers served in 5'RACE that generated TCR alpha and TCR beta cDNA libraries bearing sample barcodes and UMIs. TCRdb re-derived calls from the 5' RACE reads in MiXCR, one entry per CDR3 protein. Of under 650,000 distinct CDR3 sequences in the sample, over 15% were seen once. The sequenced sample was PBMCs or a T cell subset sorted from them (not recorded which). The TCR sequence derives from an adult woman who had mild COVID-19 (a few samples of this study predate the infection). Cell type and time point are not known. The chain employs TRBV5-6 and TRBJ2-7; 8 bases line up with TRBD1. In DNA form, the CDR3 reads TGTGCCAGCTTTTCGGGACAGGAGGACTACGAGCAGTACTTC. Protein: CASFSGQEDYEQYF.